This is a list of T cell receptor beta chains from one sample in a study of high-grade serous ovarian cancer treatment subgroups. The table came from immunoSEQ multiplex PCR; TCRdb's copy has only in-frame clones and leaves some out. The sample contains about 2,000 clones, around 86% of which appear only once. The sequenced material came from tumor tissue. The origin of the receptors is a human donor with high-grade serous ovarian cancer. Both conserved end residues are part of each CDR3. The D gene is left open where the match is weak. Clone size is stated in some rows and not others, as once, few, many or a class when expanded.

CASSSFGGLNTEAFF TGTGCCAGCAGCTCCTTCGGCGGCTTGAACACTGAAGCTTTCTTT TRBV7-3 . TRBJ1-1 .
CASSLNAATNNEQFF TGCGCCAGCAGCCTGAACGCAGCAACCAACAATGAGCAGTTCTTC TRBV5-1 . TRBJ2-1 .
CASRKTGRNSPLHF TGTGCCAGCAGAAAGACAGGGAGGAATTCACCCCTCCACTTT TRBV6-5 . TRBJ1-6 TRBD1
CASSSLGGTAKNIQYF TGTGCCAGCAGCTCCCTCGGGGGTACAGCCAAAAACATTCAGTACTTC TRBV5-6 . TRBJ2-4 .
CASGLGQPNIQYF TGTGCTAGTGGTTTGGGACAACCAAACATTCAGTACTTC TRBV12-5 . TRBJ2-4 .
CASSTSSGSTDTQYF TGCGCCAGCAGCACTTCATCGGGTAGCACAGATACGCAGTATTTT TRBV5-1 . TRBJ2-3 .
CASRQNRDYEQYF TGTGCCAGCAGACAAAACAGGGACTACGAGCAGTACTTC TRBV27 . TRBJ2-7 .
CASSPPRDGTEAFF TGCGCCAGCAGCCCCCCGAGGGATGGGACTGAAGCTTTCTTT TRBV5-1 . TRBJ1-1 .
CASSLSTGRSENIQYF TGCGCCAGCAGCTTGTCGACAGGGAGGAGCGAAAACATTCAGTACTTC TRBV5-1 once TRBJ2-4 .
CASSPRDRAQETQYF TGTGCCAGCAGTCCCAGGGACAGGGCGCAAGAGACCCAGTACTTC TRBV6-1 . TRBJ2-5 TRBD1
CASSAGQGDNEQFF TGTGCCAGCAGTGCGGGGCAGGGTGACAATGAGCAGTTCTTC TRBV6-6 . TRBJ2-1 .
CASSSRGGQGAFYGYTF TGTGCCAGCAGCTCCCGTGGGGGACAGGGAGCTTTTTATGGCTACACCTTC TRBV7-9 . TRBJ1-2 TRBD1
CASRLRSSGGRAELFF TGTGCCAGCAGGCTGCGCTCTAGCGGGGGGCGGGCGGAGCTGTTTTTT TRBV27 . TRBJ2-2 TRBD2
CASSADRSSTDTQYF TGTGCCAGTAGTGCGGACAGGAGCAGCACAGATACGCAGTATTTT TRBV19 . TRBJ2-3 TRBD1
CASSLVRGLAGGPSYNEQFF TGTGCCAGCAGCTTAGTTCGGGGACTAGCGGGAGGCCCGTCCTACAATGAGCAGTTCTTC TRBV11-3 once TRBJ2-1 TRBD2
CASSTGRLSGANVLTF TGTGCCAGCAGCACGGGACGGCTCTCTGGGGCCAACGTCCTGACTTTC TRBV27 . TRBJ2-6 .
CASSLYQGHYNEQFF TGTGCCAGCAGCTTATATCAGGGGCATTACAATGAGCAGTTCTTC TRBV11-3 . TRBJ2-1 .
CASSERGHYEQYF TGTGCCAGCAGTGAAAGGGGGCACTACGAGCAGTACTTC TRBV6-1 . TRBJ2-7 TRBD1
CASSEAGRGQETQYF TGTGCCAGCAGTGAAGCAGGTCGAGGGCAAGAGACCCAGTACTTC TRBV2 few TRBJ2-5 .
CASSSSDRGSTEAFF TGTGCCAGCAGCTCGTCGGACAGGGGATCCACTGAAGCTTTCTTT TRBV9 . TRBJ1-1 TRBD1
CASSSRTEGNTIYF TGTGCCAGCTCAAGTCGGACAGAGGGAAACACCATATATTTT TRBV5-4 . TRBJ1-3 .
CASSETLKLAKNIQYF TGTGCCAGCAGTGAAACACTAAAGCTAGCCAAAAACATTCAGTACTTC TRBV6-1 . TRBJ2-4 .
CASRAWTGKGSPLHF TGTGCCAGCAGAGCTTGGACAGGGAAGGGCTCACCCCTCCACTTT TRBV25-1 . TRBJ1-6 TRBD1
CASSSYRGNTEAFF TGTGCCAGCAGTTCCTACAGGGGGAACACTGAAGCTTTCTTT TRBV28 . TRBJ1-1 TRBD1
CASSLGTGIVNEQFF TGCGCCAGCAGCCTCGGGACAGGGATCGTAAATGAGCAGTTCTTC TRBV4-1 . TRBJ2-1 TRBD1
CASSFIRGEAFF TGTGCCAGCAGTTTCATCCGGGGAGAAGCTTTCTTT TRBV27 . TRBJ1-1 .
CASSFGFTDYGYTF TGTGCCAGCAGTTTCGGGTTCACGGACTATGGCTACACCTTC TRBV6-5 . TRBJ1-2 .
CATVDRTSTDTQYF TGTGCCACCGTCGACAGGACGAGCACAGATACGCAGTATTTT TRBV28 . TRBJ2-3 .
CASSPRYTDTQYF TGTGCCAGCAGCCCACGGTACACAGATACGCAGTATTTT TRBV5-8 few TRBJ2-3 .
CASSEGTGGAGANVLTF TGTGCCAGCAGCGAAGGGACAGGGGGCGCTGGGGCCAACGTCCTGACTTTC TRBV5-4 . TRBJ2-6 TRBD1
CASSSPRGTFYEQYF TGTGCCAGCAGCTCCCCCCGCGGGACCTTCTACGAGCAGTACTTC TRBV11-3 . TRBJ2-7 .